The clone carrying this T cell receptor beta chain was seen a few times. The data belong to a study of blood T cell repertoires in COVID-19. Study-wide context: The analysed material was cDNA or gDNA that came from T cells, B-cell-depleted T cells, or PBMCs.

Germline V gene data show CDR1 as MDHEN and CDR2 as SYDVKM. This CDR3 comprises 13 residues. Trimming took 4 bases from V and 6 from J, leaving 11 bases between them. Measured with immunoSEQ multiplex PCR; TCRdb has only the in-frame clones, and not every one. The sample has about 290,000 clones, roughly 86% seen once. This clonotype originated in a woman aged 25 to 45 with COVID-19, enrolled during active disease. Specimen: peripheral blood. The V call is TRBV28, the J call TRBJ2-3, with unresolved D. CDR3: CASSSPLMDTQYF. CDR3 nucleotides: TGTGCCAGCAGTTCCCCCCTAATGGATACGCAGTATTTT.